This entry is about one T cell receptor beta chain. The data derive from a study of blood T cell repertoires in COVID-19. Study background: Acute and convalescent COVID-19 samples came from the United States, Italy and Spain. Sources were T cells, B-cell-depleted T cells, or PBMCs; the material itself was cDNA or gDNA.

Study processing details: Nucleated cell counts were estimated from reference gene primer amplification. Data came from immunoSEQ multiplex PCR; TCRdb stores just in-frame clones and leaves some out. That table furnishes V, J and clone size, whereas the DNA furnished D and trimming. The table has approximately 400,000 clones, more than 80% seen once. Trimming removed 4 bases from V and 8 bases from J, with 11 bases in between. The germline CDR1 and CDR2 sequences are SGHVS and FQNEAQ. The CDR3 extends over 13 amino acids. Sequencing used peripheral blood. The V call is TRBV7-8, the J call TRBJ1-4; D is unresolved. The receptor comes from a middle-aged man with acute or convalescent COVID-19. The CDR3 sequence is CASSSAPGEKLFF. CDR3 bases: TGTGCCAGCAGCTCCGCCCCGGGGGAAAAACTGTTTTTT.